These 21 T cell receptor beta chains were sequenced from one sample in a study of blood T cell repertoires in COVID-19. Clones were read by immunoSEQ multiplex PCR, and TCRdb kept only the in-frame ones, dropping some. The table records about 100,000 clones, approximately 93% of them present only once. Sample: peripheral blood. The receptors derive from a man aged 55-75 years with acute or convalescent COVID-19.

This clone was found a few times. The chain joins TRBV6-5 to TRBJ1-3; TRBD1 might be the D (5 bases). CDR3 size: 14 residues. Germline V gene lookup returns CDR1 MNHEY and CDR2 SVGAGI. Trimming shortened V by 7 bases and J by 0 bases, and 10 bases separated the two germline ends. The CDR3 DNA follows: TGTGCCAGCACTATGACAGTCTCTGGAAACACCATATATTTT. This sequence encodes CASTMTVSGNTIYF.

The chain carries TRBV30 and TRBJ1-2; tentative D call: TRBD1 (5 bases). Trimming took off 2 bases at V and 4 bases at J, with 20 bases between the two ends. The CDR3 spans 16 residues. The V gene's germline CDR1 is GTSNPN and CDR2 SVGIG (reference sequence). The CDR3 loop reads CAWSPRGTRNLYGYTF. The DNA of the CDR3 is TGTGCCTGGAGTCCCCGGGGGACTCGAAACCTCTATGGCTACACCTTC.

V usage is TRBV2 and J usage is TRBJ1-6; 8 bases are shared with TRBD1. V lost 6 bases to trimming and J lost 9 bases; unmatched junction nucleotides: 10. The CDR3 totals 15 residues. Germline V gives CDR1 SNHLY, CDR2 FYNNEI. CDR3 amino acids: CASRRDDRGPSPLHF. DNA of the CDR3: TGTGCCAGCAGAAGGGACGACAGGGGTCCTTCACCCCTCCACTTT.

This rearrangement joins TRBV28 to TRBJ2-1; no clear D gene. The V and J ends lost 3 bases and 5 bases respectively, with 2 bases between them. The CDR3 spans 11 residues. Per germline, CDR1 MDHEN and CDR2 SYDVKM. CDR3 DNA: TGTGCCAGCAGTTTCAACAATGAGCAGTTCTTC. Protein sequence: CASSFNNEQFF.

The DNA for the CDR3 is TGTGCCAGTAGTATAGGATGGCGGGAGGGTGCAGGGGAGCAGTTCTTC. This gives the protein CASSIGWREGAGEQFF. This chain uses TRBV19 with TRBJ2-1; 9 bases are a match to TRBD2. J gave up 10 bases and V 1 base, and 11 bases lay outside the gene matches. Germline V gives CDR1 LNHDA, CDR2 SQIVND (reference sequence). There are 16 residues in the CDR3.

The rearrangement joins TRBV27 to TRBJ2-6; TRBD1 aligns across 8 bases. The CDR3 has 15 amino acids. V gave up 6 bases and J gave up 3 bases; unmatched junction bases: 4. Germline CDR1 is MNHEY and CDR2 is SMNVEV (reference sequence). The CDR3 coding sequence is TGTGCCAGCAGCCCGACAGGGGTTGGGGCCAACGTCCTGACTTTC. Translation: CASSPTGVGANVLTF.

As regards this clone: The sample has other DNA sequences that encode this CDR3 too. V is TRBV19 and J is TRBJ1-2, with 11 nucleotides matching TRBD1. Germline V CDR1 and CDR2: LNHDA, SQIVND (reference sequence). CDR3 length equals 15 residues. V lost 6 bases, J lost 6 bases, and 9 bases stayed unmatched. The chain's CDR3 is CASRTGQGARDGYTF. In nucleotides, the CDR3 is TGTGCCAGTAGGACCGGACAGGGGGCAAGGGATGGCTACACCTTC.

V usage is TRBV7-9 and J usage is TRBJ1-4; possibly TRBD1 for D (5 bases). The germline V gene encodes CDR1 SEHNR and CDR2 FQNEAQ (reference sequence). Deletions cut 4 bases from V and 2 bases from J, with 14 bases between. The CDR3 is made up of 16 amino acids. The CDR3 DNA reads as TGTGCCAGCAGCTCTTACCAGGGTGCGACTAATGAAAAACTGTTTTTT. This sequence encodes CASSSYQGATNEKLFF.

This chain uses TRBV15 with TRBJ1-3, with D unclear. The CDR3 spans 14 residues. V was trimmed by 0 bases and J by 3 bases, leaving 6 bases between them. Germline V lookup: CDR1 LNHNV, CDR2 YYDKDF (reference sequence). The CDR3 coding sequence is TGTGCCACCAGCAGAGACCCCATTGGAAACACCATATATTTT. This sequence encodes CATSRDPIGNTIYF.

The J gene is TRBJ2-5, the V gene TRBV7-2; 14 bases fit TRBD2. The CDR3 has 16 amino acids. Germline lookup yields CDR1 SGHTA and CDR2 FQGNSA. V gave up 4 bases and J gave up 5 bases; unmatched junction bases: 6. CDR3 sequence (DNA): TGTGCCAGCAGCTCTCGACTAGCGGGAGGGCCGGAGACCCAGTACTTC. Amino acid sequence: CASSSRLAGGPETQYF.

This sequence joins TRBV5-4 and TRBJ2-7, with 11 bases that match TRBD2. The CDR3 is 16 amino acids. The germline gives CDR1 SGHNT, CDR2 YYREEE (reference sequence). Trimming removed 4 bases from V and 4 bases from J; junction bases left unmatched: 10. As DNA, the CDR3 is TGTGCCAGCAGCGATCCGATAGCGGGAGGGCCTTACGAGCAGTACTTC. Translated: CASSDPIAGGPYEQYF.

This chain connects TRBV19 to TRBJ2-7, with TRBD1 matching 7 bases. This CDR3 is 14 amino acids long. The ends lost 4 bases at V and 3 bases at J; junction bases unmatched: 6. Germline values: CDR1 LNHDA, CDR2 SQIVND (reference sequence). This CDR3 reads CASSTGQVNYEQYF. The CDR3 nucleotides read TGTGCCAGTAGTACCGGACAGGTAAACTACGAGCAGTACTTC. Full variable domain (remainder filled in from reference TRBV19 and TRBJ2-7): DGGITQSPKYLFRKEGQNVTLSCEQNLNHDAMYWYRQDPGQGLRLIYYSQIVNDFQKGDIAEGYSVSREKKESFPLTVTSAQKNPTAFYLCASSTGQVNYEQYFGPGTRLTVT.

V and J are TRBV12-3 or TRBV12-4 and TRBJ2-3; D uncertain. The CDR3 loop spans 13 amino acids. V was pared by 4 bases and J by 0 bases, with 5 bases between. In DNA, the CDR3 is TGTGCCAGCAGTTCGACTAGCACAGATACGCAGTATTTT. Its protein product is CASSSTSTDTQYF.

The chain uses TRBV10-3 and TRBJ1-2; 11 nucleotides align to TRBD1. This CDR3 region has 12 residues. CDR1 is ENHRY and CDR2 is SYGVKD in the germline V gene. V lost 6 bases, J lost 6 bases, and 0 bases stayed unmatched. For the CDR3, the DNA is TGTGCCATCAGGGGACAGGGGGATGGCTACACCTTC. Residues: CAIRGQGDGYTF.

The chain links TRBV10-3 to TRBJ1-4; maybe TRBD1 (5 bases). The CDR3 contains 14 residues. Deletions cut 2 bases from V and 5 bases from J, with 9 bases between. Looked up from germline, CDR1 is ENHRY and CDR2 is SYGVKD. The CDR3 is CAISEGGLNEKLFF. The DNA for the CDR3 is TGTGCCATCAGTGAGGGGGGACTAAATGAAAAACTGTTTTTT.

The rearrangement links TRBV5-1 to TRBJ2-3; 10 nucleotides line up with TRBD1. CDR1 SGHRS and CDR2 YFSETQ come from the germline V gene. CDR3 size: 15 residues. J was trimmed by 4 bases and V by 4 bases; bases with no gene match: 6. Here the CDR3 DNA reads TGCGCCAGCAGCGGACAGGGGGTAATGGCAGATACGCAGTATTTT. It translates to CASSGQGVMADTQYF.

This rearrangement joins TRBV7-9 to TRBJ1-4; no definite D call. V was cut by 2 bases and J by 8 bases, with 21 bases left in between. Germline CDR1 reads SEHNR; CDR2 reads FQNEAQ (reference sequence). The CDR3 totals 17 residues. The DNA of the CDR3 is TGTGCCAGCAGCTTACGGGCGAGGAGGCCCTTGGAAGAAAAACTGTTTTTT. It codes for CASSLRARRPLEEKLFF.

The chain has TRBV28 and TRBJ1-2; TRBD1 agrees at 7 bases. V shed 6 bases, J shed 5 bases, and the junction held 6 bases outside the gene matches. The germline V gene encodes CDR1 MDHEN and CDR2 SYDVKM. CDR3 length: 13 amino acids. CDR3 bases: TGTGCCAGCAGGTCCGGGACAGATTATGGCTACACCTTC. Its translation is CASRSGTDYGYTF.

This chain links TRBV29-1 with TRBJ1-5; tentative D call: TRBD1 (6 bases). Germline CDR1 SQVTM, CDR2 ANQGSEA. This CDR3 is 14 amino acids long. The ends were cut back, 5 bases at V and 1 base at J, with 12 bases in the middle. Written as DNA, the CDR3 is TGCAGCGTTTCGGGGGGGCAGAGCAATCAGCCCCAGCATTTT. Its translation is CSVSGGQSNQPQHF.

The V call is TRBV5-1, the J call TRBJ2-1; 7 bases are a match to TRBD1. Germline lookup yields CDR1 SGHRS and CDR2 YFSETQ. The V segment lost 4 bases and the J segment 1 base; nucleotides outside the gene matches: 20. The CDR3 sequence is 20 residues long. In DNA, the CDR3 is TGCGCCAGCAGCCTGGATCCGGGACAGACAATCGTTTGGTCCTACAATGAGCAGTTCTTC. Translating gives CASSLDPGQTIVWSYNEQFF.

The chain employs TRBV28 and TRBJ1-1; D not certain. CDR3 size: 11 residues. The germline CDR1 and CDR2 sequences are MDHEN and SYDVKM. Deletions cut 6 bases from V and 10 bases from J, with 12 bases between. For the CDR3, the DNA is TGTGCCAGCAGCGCCGGGCGGGCAGCTTTCTTT. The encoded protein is CASSAGRAAFF.